These T cell receptor beta chains were read from a single sample in a study of Ad26.COV2.S vaccination and SARS-CoV-2 variants. Repertoires were generated with immunoSEQ multiplex PCR, while TCRdb's copy carries only in-frame clones and drops some. The sample yields about 390,000 clones, around 92% seen once. The source material was peripheral blood, sampled in a trial of Ad26.COV2.S vaccine versus placebo. These receptors were taken from a person aged 18 to 59 who received the Ad26.COV2.S COVID-19 vaccine or a placebo. The CDR3 runs from the conserved cysteine through the conserved F or W. Each record gives: J gene, V gene, clone size, D gene, CDR3 DNA, CDR3 protein. The D gene is left open where the match is weak. Size is stated for part of the rows, as once, few or many counts, or as a class when the clone is expanded.

j_call: TRBJ1-1; v_call: TRBV19; clone_size: -; d_call: -; cdr3_nt: TGTGCCAGTAGAGACAGGAGGAACACTGAAGCTTTCTTT; cdr3_aa: CASRDRRNTEAFF
j_call: TRBJ1-2; v_call: TRBV7-9; clone_size: -; d_call: TRBD1; cdr3_nt: TGTGCCAGCAGCTCTACATTTTCCGGGACAGGGGATGGCTACACCTTC; cdr3_aa: CASSSTFSGTGDGYTF
j_call: TRBJ1-6; v_call: TRBV6-4; clone_size: -; d_call: -; cdr3_nt: TGTGCCAGCAGTGACTCCGGCTCACCCCTCCACTTT; cdr3_aa: CASSDSGSPLHF
j_call: TRBJ2-1; v_call: TRBV27; clone_size: -; d_call: TRBD1; cdr3_nt: TGTGCCAGCAGTCGGATGACAGGGGGATCCTACAATGAGCAGTTCTTC; cdr3_aa: CASSRMTGGSYNEQFF
j_call: TRBJ1-2; v_call: TRBV25-1; clone_size: -; d_call: TRBD1; cdr3_nt: TGTGCCAGCAGTGAATCAGGGGGTGGTGGCTATGGCTACACCTTC; cdr3_aa: CASSESGGGGYGYTF
j_call: TRBJ2-3; v_call: TRBV29-1; clone_size: -; d_call: -; cdr3_nt: TGCAGCGTAGTGGGGGAGGGGGCCACAGATACGCAGTATTTT; cdr3_aa: CSVVGEGATDTQYF
j_call: TRBJ2-1; v_call: TRBV10-1; clone_size: -; d_call: -; cdr3_nt: TGCGCCAGCAGTACCGGGACAAAGTACAATGAGCAGTTCTTC; cdr3_aa: CASSTGTKYNEQFF
j_call: TRBJ1-1; v_call: TRBV29-1; clone_size: -; d_call: -; cdr3_nt: TGCAGCGCCCGGGCCGGGAACACTGAAGCTTTCTTT; cdr3_aa: CSARAGNTEAFF
j_call: TRBJ1-2; v_call: TRBV10-1; clone_size: -; d_call: -; cdr3_nt: TGCGCCAGCAGCCCCGATGAGTGGGACTATGGCTACACCTTC; cdr3_aa: CASSPDEWDYGYTF
j_call: TRBJ2-7; v_call: TRBV6-2/TRBV6-3; clone_size: -; d_call: -; cdr3_nt: TGTGCCAGCAGCATGGACACCCCTTGGGGAGAGCAGTACTTC; cdr3_aa: CASSMDTPWGEQYF
j_call: TRBJ2-7; v_call: TRBV19; clone_size: -; d_call: TRBD2; cdr3_nt: TGTGCCAGTAGTATTGCTGGGTCGGGGGGAGGAGGCTACGAGCAGTACTTC; cdr3_aa: CASSIAGSGGGGYEQYF
j_call: TRBJ2-1; v_call: TRBV12-3/TRBV12-4; clone_size: -; d_call: -; cdr3_nt: TGTGCCAGCAGTTTGGGGCCCTACAATGAGCAGTTCTTC; cdr3_aa: CASSLGPYNEQFF
j_call: TRBJ1-4; v_call: TRBV27; clone_size: -; d_call: TRBD1; cdr3_nt: TGTGCCAGCAGTATGACAGGGACCGTTCGCGCAGAAAAACTGTTTTTT; cdr3_aa: CASSMTGTVRAEKLFF
j_call: TRBJ1-2; v_call: TRBV15; clone_size: -; d_call: TRBD1; cdr3_nt: TGTGCCACCAGCAGAGGGACAGGGATCTATGGCTACACCTTC; cdr3_aa: CATSRGTGIYGYTF
j_call: TRBJ2-5; v_call: TRBV7-7; clone_size: -; d_call: -; cdr3_nt: TGTGCCAGCAGCTTAGGTCCGGGTGGGGAGACCCAGTACTTC; cdr3_aa: CASSLGPGGETQYF
j_call: TRBJ1-5; v_call: TRBV7-9; clone_size: few; d_call: -; cdr3_nt: TGTGCCAGCAGCTTGTCAGTGGGTCAGCCCCAGCATTTT; cdr3_aa: CASSLSVGQPQHF
j_call: TRBJ1-5; v_call: TRBV5-6; clone_size: -; d_call: TRBD1; cdr3_nt: TGTGCCAGCAGCTTGTCCAGGGGGGAGCCCCAGCATTTT; cdr3_aa: CASSLSRGEPQHF
j_call: TRBJ2-7; v_call: TRBV9; clone_size: -; d_call: -; cdr3_nt: TGTGCCAGCAGCGTAGGCCCGTCCGCCTACGAGCAGTACTTC; cdr3_aa: CASSVGPSAYEQYF
j_call: TRBJ2-2; v_call: TRBV19; clone_size: once; d_call: TRBD2; cdr3_nt: TGTGCCAGTAGTCGGGGGGGGAACACCGGGGAGCTGTTTTTT; cdr3_aa: CASSRGGNTGELFF
j_call: TRBJ1-2; v_call: TRBV12-3/TRBV12-4; clone_size: few; d_call: TRBD1; cdr3_nt: TGTGCCAGCGCATCGACAGGGGTCGGCTACACCTTC; cdr3_aa: CASASTGVGYTF
j_call: TRBJ1-2; v_call: TRBV4-3; clone_size: -; d_call: -; cdr3_nt: TGCGCCAGCAGCCAAGGGCCAGCCTATGGCTACACCTTC; cdr3_aa: CASSQGPAYGYTF
j_call: TRBJ1-1; v_call: TRBV19; clone_size: -; d_call: -; cdr3_nt: TGTGCCAGTAGTATAATAGGGGCTGAAGCTTTCTTT; cdr3_aa: CASSIIGAEAFF
j_call: TRBJ2-2; v_call: TRBV6-5; clone_size: -; d_call: -; cdr3_nt: TGTGCCAGCAGTTACTTAGCCACCGGGGAGCTGTTTTTT; cdr3_aa: CASSYLATGELFF
j_call: TRBJ2-4; v_call: TRBV7-8; clone_size: -; d_call: TRBD1; cdr3_nt: TGTGCCAGCAGCTTAGGAGGCAGACAGGGAACCAAAAACATTCAGTACTTC; cdr3_aa: CASSLGGRQGTKNIQYF
j_call: TRBJ2-5; v_call: TRBV6-5; clone_size: -; d_call: -; cdr3_nt: TGTGCCAGCAGTTACCGGGACGGGACTTCGGCCCAGTACTTC; cdr3_aa: CASSYRDGTSAQYF
j_call: TRBJ2-1; v_call: TRBV4-1; clone_size: -; d_call: -; cdr3_nt: TGCGCCAGCAGCCAAGGCTTAAGTCTGAGCTCCTACAATGAGCAGTTCTTC; cdr3_aa: CASSQGLSLSSYNEQFF
j_call: TRBJ1-4; v_call: TRBV19; clone_size: -; d_call: -; cdr3_nt: TGTGCCAGTAGCCCTATGGGGGGCCCCAATGAAAAACTGTTTTTT; cdr3_aa: CASSPMGGPNEKLFF
j_call: TRBJ1-1; v_call: TRBV6-6; clone_size: -; d_call: -; cdr3_nt: TGTGCCAGCAGTTACTTCTTGGTGGAAGCTTTCTTT; cdr3_aa: CASSYFLVEAFF
j_call: TRBJ2-7; v_call: TRBV28; clone_size: -; d_call: -; cdr3_nt: TGTGCCAGCAGTATTTCCGGACAGCACTACGAGCAGTACTTC; cdr3_aa: CASSISGQHYEQYF
j_call: TRBJ2-7; v_call: TRBV6-6; clone_size: -; d_call: -; cdr3_nt: TGTGCCAGCAGCCCAGGGGGGGGATACGAGCAGTACTTC; cdr3_aa: CASSPGGGYEQYF
j_call: TRBJ2-3; v_call: TRBV7-9; clone_size: -; d_call: -; cdr3_nt: TGTGCCAGCAGCTTAGCGGGGGGTGAGACAGATACGCAGTATTTT; cdr3_aa: CASSLAGGETDTQYF
j_call: TRBJ2-7; v_call: TRBV27; clone_size: -; d_call: -; cdr3_nt: TGTGCCAGCAGTTTATCCGGGTACGAGCAGTACTTC; cdr3_aa: CASSLSGYEQYF
j_call: TRBJ2-5; v_call: TRBV19; clone_size: once; d_call: -; cdr3_nt: TGTGCCAGTAGTATCCCGGGACAAGAGACCCAGTACTTC; cdr3_aa: CASSIPGQETQYF
j_call: TRBJ1-1; v_call: TRBV28; clone_size: -; d_call: TRBD1; cdr3_nt: TGTGCCAGCATCCGGACAGGGGGAAACACTGAAGCTTTCTTT; cdr3_aa: CASIRTGGNTEAFF
j_call: TRBJ1-6; v_call: TRBV27; clone_size: -; d_call: -; cdr3_nt: TGTGCCAGCAGTTTAGCGGGGGTGTCTTCACCCCTCCACTTT; cdr3_aa: CASSLAGVSSPLHF
j_call: TRBJ2-7; v_call: TRBV15; clone_size: -; d_call: -; cdr3_nt: TGTGCCACCAGCCCCGGGACTTCGGCCGAGCAGTACTTC; cdr3_aa: CATSPGTSAEQYF
j_call: TRBJ1-2; v_call: TRBV30; clone_size: -; d_call: -; cdr3_nt: TGTGCCTGGAGTGCCGGGAGGAACTATGGCTACACCTTC; cdr3_aa: CAWSAGRNYGYTF
j_call: TRBJ2-1; v_call: TRBV19; clone_size: once; d_call: TRBD2; cdr3_nt: TGTGCCAGTACCCTCGGTCGACTAGCTGACAATGAGCAGTTCTTC; cdr3_aa: CASTLGRLADNEQFF
j_call: TRBJ2-2; v_call: TRBV10-1; clone_size: many; d_call: -; cdr3_nt: TGCGCCAGCAGTGAGTCAAATGGGGGCCTGTTTTTT; cdr3_aa: CASSESNGGLFF
j_call: TRBJ2-7; v_call: TRBV5-6; clone_size: -; d_call: -; cdr3_nt: TGTGCCAGCAGCTACTCCAGGGGGGATCACGAGCAGTACTTC; cdr3_aa: CASSYSRGDHEQYF
j_call: TRBJ2-1; v_call: TRBV3-1/TRBV3-2; clone_size: -; d_call: -; cdr3_nt: TGTGCCAGCAGCCAAGAGGAGTTTTTAACGACCGATGAGCAGTTCTTC; cdr3_aa: CASSQEEFLTTDEQFF
j_call: TRBJ2-3; v_call: TRBV6-4; clone_size: -; d_call: -; cdr3_nt: TGTGCCAGCAGTGAGGGCACAGATACGCAGTATTTT; cdr3_aa: CASSEGTDTQYF
j_call: TRBJ1-5; v_call: TRBV2; clone_size: -; d_call: TRBD1; cdr3_nt: TGTGCCAGCACTCCCGGGACAGGGGGCTTTCAGCCCCAGCATTTT; cdr3_aa: CASTPGTGGFQPQHF
j_call: TRBJ2-7; v_call: TRBV5-1; clone_size: -; d_call: TRBD1; cdr3_nt: TGCGCCAGCAGCGAAACAGGGGGTCGGACCTACGAGCAGTACTTC; cdr3_aa: CASSETGGRTYEQYF
j_call: TRBJ2-7; v_call: TRBV12-3/TRBV12-4; clone_size: -; d_call: -; cdr3_nt: TGTGCCAGCAGTTTGGGTATCTACGAGCAGTACTTC; cdr3_aa: CASSLGIYEQYF
j_call: TRBJ1-5; v_call: TRBV5-8; clone_size: -; d_call: -; cdr3_nt: TGTGCCAGCAGCTTGGAACAGCCCCAGCATTTT; cdr3_aa: CASSLEQPQHF
j_call: TRBJ1-3; v_call: TRBV13; clone_size: -; d_call: -; cdr3_nt: TGTGCCAGCAGCCTAGACAGAGAAACTGGAAACACCATATATTTT; cdr3_aa: CASSLDRETGNTIYF
j_call: TRBJ1-2; v_call: TRBV3-1/TRBV3-2; clone_size: -; d_call: -; cdr3_nt: TGTGCCAGCAGCCAAGCCCTACAGAGTTATGGCTACACCTTC; cdr3_aa: CASSQALQSYGYTF
j_call: TRBJ2-5; v_call: TRBV11-2; clone_size: -; d_call: -; cdr3_nt: TGTGCCAGCAGGGACGAAAAGACCCAGTACTTC; cdr3_aa: CASRDEKTQYF
j_call: TRBJ2-2; v_call: TRBV21-1; clone_size: once; d_call: -; cdr3_nt: TGTGCCAGCAGCCCCCTCCCGGAAGGTCGTGGGGAGCTGTTTTTT; cdr3_aa: CASSPLPEGRGELFF
j_call: TRBJ2-3; v_call: TRBV28; clone_size: -; d_call: -; cdr3_nt: TGTGCCAGCAGTTTACGGCCTAGCGCAGATACGCAGTATTTT; cdr3_aa: CASSLRPSADTQYF
j_call: TRBJ1-1; v_call: TRBV7-2; clone_size: few; d_call: -; cdr3_nt: TGTGCCAGCAGCTTTCTTATCGGGGACCAGCCGAACACTGAAGCTTTCTTT; cdr3_aa: CASSFLIGDQPNTEAFF
j_call: TRBJ2-7; v_call: TRBV20-1; clone_size: -; d_call: -; cdr3_nt: TGCAGTGCTGAACGTTACGAGCAGTACTTC; cdr3_aa: CSAERYEQYF
j_call: TRBJ2-2; v_call: TRBV6-5; clone_size: -; d_call: TRBD2; cdr3_nt: TGTGCCAGCACCTGGTTGGCGGGGGGAACCGGGGAGCTGTTTTTT; cdr3_aa: CASTWLAGGTGELFF
j_call: TRBJ1-4; v_call: TRBV27; clone_size: once; d_call: TRBD1; cdr3_nt: TGTGCCAGCAGTTTACAAGACAGGGGAGATATCCTTTTGAATAATGAAAAACTGTTTTTT; cdr3_aa: CASSLQDRGDILLNNEKLFF